The clone carrying this T cell receptor beta chain was observed at least ten times. Its antigen is unidentified. This entry belongs to a study of T cells in Graves' hyperthyroidism and ophthalmopathy. General observations from the study: By a 13 V-J model, ophthalmopathy was set apart from stable hyperthyroidism.

Amplified TCR beta CDR3 regions came from RNA transcripts. The HTBI primer set served for first-round RT-PCR of the TCR CDR3. Via MiXCR, TCRdb re-called the multiplex PCR reads, giving one row per CDR3 protein. The table records about 420,000 distinct CDR3 sequences, approximately 14% of them present only once. The CDR3 has 12 amino acids. V dropped 6 bases and J dropped 7; count of bases not matched to a gene: 3. CDR1 and CDR2 from the germline V gene are SNHLY and FYNNEI. Newly diagnosed hyperthyroidism, duration under 2 months, in patients aged 18 to 65. The sequenced sample was blood. The V call is TRBV2, the J call TRBJ2-1; 7 positions agree with TRBD2. The sequence derives from a young woman with Graves' hyperthyroidism. CDR3 coding DNA: TGTGCCAGCAGGGGGGAGGGGAATGAGCAGTTCTTC. The encoded protein is CASRGEGNEQFF. The full variable domain, rest sourced from reference TRBV2 and TRBJ2-1, is EPEVTQTPSHQVTQMGQEVILRCVPISNHLYFYWYRQILGQKVEFLVSFYNNEISEKSEIFDDQFSVERPDGSNFTLKIRSTKLEDSAMYFCASRGEGNEQFFGPGTRLTVL.